This T cell receptor (beta chain) emerged from a study of T-cell memory formation after mild COVID-19. Looking at the study overall: TCR clusters were largely donor specific.

Note on this clonotype: Its antigen remains unknown.

Study-wide findings and caveats: In pre-infection memory, a portion of responding clones appeared, which suggested that cross-reactive memory joined. Nothing confirmed that second-wave clones peaking on day 37 were specific for SARS-CoV-2. Day 15 to 85 contractors were CD4/CD8 balanced; later expanders leaned CD4+.

Each CDR3 protein is one row after TCRdb ran MiXCR on the 5' RACE reads. Of about 310,000 distinct CDR3 sequences in the sample, less than 20% are singletons; the top ten hold more than 20%. This CDR3 region has 15 residues. The germline CDR1 and CDR2 sequences are SGHNT and YYREEE (reference sequence). Trimming cost V 4 bases and J 1 base; bases outside gene matches: 7. This clonotype originated in a man between 18 and 35 years old who had mild COVID-19 (a few samples of this study predate the infection). Cell type and time point are not known. Material: PBMCs or a T cell subset sorted from them (not recorded which). The chain combines TRBV5-4 with TRBJ1-2; TRBD1 matches 7 bases. The CDR3, as DNA: TGTGCCAGCAGCGGGGGACAGCTGATTAACTATGGCTACACCTTC. This translates into CASSGGQLINYGYTF.